The clone carrying this T cell receptor beta chain was observed a few times. Its antigen remains unidentified. This sample stems from a study of identical twins. Germline-derived CDR1 and CDR2 are SEHNR and FQNEAQ (reference sequence). CDR3 length: 15 amino acids. V lost 6 bases to trimming and J lost 3 bases; unmatched junction nucleotides: 8. cDNA molecules carried unique molecular identifiers, and template switching added a universal primer site. One entry per CDR3 protein results from TCRdb running MiXCR on the 5' RACE reads. The sample yields 1,800,000 or so distinct CDR3 sequences, around 29% seen once. Study conclusions and caveats: Beta out-of-frame sequences showed weaker excess sharing between twins.

This sequence was found in a newborn girl in good health. The sequenced material came from cord blood. This sequence joins TRBV7-9 and TRBJ1-5; 7 nucleotides align to TRBD1. The CDR3: CASSSGTAPNQPQHF. The CDR3 DNA is TGTGCCAGCAGTTCCGGGACAGCCCCCAATCAGCCCCAGCATTTT.